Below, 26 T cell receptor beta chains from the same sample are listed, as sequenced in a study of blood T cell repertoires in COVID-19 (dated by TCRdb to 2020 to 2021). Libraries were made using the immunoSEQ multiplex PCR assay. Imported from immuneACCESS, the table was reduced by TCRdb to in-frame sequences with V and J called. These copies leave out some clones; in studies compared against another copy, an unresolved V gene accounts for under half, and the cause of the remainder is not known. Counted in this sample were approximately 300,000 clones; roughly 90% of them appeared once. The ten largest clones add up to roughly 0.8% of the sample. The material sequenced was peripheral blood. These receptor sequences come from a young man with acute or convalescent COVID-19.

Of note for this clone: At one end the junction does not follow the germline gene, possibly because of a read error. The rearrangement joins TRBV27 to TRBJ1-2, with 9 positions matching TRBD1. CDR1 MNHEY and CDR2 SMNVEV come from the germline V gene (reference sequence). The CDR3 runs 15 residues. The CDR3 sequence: CASSLSTGGNYGYTF. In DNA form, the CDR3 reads TGTGCCAGCAGTCTATCGACAGGGGGGAACTATGGCTACACCTTC.

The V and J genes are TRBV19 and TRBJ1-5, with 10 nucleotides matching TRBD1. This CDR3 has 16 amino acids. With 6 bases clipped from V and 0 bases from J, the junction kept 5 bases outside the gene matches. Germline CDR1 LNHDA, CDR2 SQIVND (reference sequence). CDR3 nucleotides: TGTGCCAGTAGGGACAGGGGGGTCAATAGCAATCAGCCCCAGCATTTT. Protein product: CASRDRGVNSNQPQHF.

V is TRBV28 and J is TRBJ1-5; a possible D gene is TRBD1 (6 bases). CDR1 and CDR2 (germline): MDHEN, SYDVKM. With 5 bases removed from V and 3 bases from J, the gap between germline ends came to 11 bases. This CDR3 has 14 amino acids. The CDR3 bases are TGTGCCAGCAGTCATCCAGGGGACAATCAGCCCCAGCATTTT. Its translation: CASSHPGDNQPQHF.

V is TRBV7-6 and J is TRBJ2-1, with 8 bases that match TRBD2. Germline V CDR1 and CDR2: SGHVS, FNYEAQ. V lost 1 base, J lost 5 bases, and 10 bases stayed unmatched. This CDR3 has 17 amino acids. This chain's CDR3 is CASSLELAGGYDNEQFF. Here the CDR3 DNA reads TGTGCCAGCAGCTTAGAGCTAGCGGGTGGTTACGACAATGAGCAGTTCTTC.

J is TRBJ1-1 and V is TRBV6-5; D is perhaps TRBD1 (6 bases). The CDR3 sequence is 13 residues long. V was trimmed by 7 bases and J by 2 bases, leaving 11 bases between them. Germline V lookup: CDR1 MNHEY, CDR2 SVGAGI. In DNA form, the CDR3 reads TGTGCCAGCACTGGACAGAAAAACACTGAAGCTTTCTTT. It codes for CASTGQKNTEAFF.

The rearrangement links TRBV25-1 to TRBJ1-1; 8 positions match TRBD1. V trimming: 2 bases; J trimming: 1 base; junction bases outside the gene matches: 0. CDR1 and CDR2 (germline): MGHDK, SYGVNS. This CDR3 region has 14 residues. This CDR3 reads CASSETGGNTEAFF. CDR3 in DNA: TGTGCCAGCAGTGAAACAGGGGGGAACACTGAAGCTTTCTTT.

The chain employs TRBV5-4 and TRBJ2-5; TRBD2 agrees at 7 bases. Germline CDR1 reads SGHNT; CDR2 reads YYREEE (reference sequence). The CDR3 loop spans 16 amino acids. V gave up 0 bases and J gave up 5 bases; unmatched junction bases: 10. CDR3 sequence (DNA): TGTGCCAGCAGCTTGGCTGTGGGGGGGTTCGGTGAGACCCAGTACTTC. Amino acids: CASSLAVGGFGETQYF.

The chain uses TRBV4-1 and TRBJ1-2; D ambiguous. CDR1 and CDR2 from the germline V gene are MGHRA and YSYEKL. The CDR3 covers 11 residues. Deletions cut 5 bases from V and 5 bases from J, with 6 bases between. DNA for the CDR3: TGCGCCAGCAGCTTCGGGTATGGCTACACCTTC. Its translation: CASSFGYGYTF.

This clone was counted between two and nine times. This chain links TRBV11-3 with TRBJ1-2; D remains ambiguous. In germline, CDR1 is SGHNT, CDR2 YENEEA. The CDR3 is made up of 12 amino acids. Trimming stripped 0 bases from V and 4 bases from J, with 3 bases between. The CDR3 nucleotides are TGTGCCAGCAGCTTAGACGGCTATGGCTACACCTTC. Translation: CASSLDGYGYTF.

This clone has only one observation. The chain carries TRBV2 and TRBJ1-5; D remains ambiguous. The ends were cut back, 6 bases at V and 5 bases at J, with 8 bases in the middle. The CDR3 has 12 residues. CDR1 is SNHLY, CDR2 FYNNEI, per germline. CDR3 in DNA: TGTGCCAGCAGCAGTGAGGATCAGCCCCAGCATTTT. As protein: CASSSEDQPQHF.

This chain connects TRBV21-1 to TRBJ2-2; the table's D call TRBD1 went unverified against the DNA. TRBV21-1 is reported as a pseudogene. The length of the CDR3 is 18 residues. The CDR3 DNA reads TGTGCCAGCAGCAAACGGGGACAGGACCGACCGAACACCGGGGAGCTGTTTTTT. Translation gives CASSKRGQDRPNTGELFF.

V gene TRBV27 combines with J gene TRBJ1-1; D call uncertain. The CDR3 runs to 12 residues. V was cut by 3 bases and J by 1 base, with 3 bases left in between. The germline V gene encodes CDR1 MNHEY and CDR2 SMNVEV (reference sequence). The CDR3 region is CASSFGNTEAFF. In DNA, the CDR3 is TGTGCCAGCAGTTTCGGGAACACTGAAGCTTTCTTT.

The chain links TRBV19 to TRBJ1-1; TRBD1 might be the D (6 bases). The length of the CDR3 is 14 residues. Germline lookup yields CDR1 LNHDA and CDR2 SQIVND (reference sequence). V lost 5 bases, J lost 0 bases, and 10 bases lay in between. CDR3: CASSLQGLNTEAFF. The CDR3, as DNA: TGTGCCAGTAGTTTGCAGGGGTTGAACACTGAAGCTTTCTTT.

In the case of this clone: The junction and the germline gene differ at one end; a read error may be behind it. Written as DNA, the CDR3 is TGCCCCAGCAGCCTGGGGGGGGGCAATCAGCCCCAGCATTTT. Its protein product is CPSSLGGGNQPQHF. The rearrangement uses TRBV5-1 and TRBJ1-5; weak D call: TRBD1 (5 bases). The length of the CDR3 is 14 residues. Germline loops: CDR1 SGHRS, CDR2 YFSETQ.

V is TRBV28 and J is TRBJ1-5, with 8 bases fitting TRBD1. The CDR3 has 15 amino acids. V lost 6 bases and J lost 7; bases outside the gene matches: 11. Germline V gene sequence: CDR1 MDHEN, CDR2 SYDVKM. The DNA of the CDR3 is TGTGCCAGCAGGCCGACAGGGGTGAGAGAACAGCCCCAGCATTTT. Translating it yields CASRPTGVREQPQHF.

The CDR3 protein is CASSGTGQQNEKLFF. In DNA, the CDR3 is TGCGCCAGCAGCGGCACGGGACAGCAAAATGAAAAACTGTTTTTT. The rearrangement joins TRBV5-1 to TRBJ1-4, with TRBD1 matching 7 bases. Trimming cost V 4 bases and J 5 bases; bases outside gene matches: 8. The germline V gene has CDR1 SGHRS and CDR2 YFSETQ. The CDR3 sequence is 15 residues long.

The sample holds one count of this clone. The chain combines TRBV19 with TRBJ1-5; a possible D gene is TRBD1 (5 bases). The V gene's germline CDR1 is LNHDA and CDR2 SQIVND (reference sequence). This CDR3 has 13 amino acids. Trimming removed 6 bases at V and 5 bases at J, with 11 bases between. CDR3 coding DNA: TGTGCCAGTAGGGATCAGGGATATCAGCCCCAGCATTTT. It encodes CASRDQGYQPQHF. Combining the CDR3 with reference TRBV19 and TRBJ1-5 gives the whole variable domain DGGITQSPKYLFRKEGQNVTLSCEQNLNHDAMYWYRQDPGQGLRLIYYSQIVNDFQKGDIAEGYSVSREKKESFPLTVTSAQKNPTAFYLCASRDQGYQPQHFGDGTRLSIL.

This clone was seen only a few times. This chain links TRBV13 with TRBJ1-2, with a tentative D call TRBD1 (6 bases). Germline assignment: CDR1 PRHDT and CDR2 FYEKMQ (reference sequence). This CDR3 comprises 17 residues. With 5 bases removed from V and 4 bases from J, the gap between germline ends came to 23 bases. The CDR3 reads CASSKGGPDSRSYGYTF. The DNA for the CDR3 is TGTGCCAGCAGCAAAGGTGGTCCGGACAGCCGATCCTATGGCTACACCTTC.

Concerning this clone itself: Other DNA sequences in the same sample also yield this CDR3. CDR3 region: CASRQGGQPQHF. The DNA of the CDR3 is TGTGCCAGTAGACAGGGCGGTCAGCCCCAGCATTTT. The chain has TRBV19 and TRBJ1-5, with TRBD1 as a possible D gene (6 bases). Germline CDR1 reads LNHDA; CDR2 reads SQIVND (reference sequence). The germline V and J ends were trimmed by 6 bases and 6 bases, with 9 bases remaining between them. The CDR3 runs 12 residues. Full variable domain (remainder filled in from reference TRBV19 and TRBJ1-5): DGGITQSPKYLFRKEGQNVTLSCEQNLNHDAMYWYRQDPGQGLRLIYYSQIVNDFQKGDIAEGYSVSREKKESFPLTVTSAQKNPTAFYLCASRQGGQPQHFGDGTRLSIL.

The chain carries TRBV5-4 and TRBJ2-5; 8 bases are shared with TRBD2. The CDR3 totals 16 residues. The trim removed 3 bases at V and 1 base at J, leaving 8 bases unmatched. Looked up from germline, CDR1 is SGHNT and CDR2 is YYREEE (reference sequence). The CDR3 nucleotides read TGTGCCAGCAGCTCGGGACTGGGGACTAGCCAAGAGACCCAGTACTTC. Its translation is CASSSGLGTSQETQYF. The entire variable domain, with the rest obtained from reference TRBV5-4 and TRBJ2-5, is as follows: ETGVTQSPTHLIKTRGQQVTLRCSSQSGHNTVSWYQQALGQGPQFIFQYYREEENGRGNFPPRFSGLQFPNYSSELNVNALELDDSALYLCASSSGLGTSQETQYFGPGTRLLVL.

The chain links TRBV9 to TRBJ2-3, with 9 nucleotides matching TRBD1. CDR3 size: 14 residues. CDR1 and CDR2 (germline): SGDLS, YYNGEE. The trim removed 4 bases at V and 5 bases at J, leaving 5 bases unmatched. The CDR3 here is CASSRTGAGDTQYF. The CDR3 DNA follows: TGTGCCAGCAGCCGGACAGGGGCTGGAGATACGCAGTATTTT.

Here the CDR3 DNA reads TGTGCCAGCAAAAAACAGGAGACCGTTAATTCACCCCTCCACTTT. It encodes CASKKQETVNSPLHF. The V gene is TRBV6-5, the J gene TRBJ1-6; TRBD1 is a possible D gene (5 bases). The V gene's germline CDR1 is MNHEY and CDR2 SVGAGI. Trimming removed 7 bases at V and 6 bases at J, with 16 bases between. The CDR3 consists of 15 residues.

CDR3 sequence (DNA): TGTGCCAGCAGCCAAACTTCCCGGGACAGGGTGTACTTC. Protein product: CASSQTSRDRVYF. The chain links TRBV7-2 to TRBJ2-7; the match to TRBD1 covers 9 bases. The ends lost 5 bases at V and 12 bases at J; junction bases unmatched: 11. CDR1 and CDR2 (germline): SGHTA, FQGNSA. CDR3 length: 13 amino acids.

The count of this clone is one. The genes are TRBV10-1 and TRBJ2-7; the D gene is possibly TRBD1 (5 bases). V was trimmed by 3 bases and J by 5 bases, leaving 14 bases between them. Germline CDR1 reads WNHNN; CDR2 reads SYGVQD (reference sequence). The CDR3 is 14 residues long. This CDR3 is CASSEFRVVDEQYF. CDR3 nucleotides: TGCGCCAGCAGTGAATTCAGGGTGGTGGACGAGCAGTACTTC.

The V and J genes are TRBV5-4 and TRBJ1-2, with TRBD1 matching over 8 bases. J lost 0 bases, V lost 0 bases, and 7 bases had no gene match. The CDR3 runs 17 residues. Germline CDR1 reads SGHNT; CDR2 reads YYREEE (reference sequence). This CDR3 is CASSLVGQGLANYGYTF. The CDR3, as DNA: TGTGCCAGCAGCTTGGTCGGACAGGGCTTAGCTAACTATGGCTACACCTTC.

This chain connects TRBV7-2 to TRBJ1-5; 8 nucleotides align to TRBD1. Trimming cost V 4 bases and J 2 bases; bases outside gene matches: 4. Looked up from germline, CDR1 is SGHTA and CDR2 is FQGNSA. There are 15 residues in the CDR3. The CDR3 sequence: CASSSTGGGNQPQHF. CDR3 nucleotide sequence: TGTGCCAGCAGCTCAACAGGGGGAGGCAATCAGCCCCAGCATTTT.